This T cell receptor (beta chain) was identified during a study of neurological immune-mediated disorders (dated by TCRdb to 2018 to 2020). For context, the study as a whole: Peripheral blood TCR-beta repertoires from HTLV-I-associated myelopathy (HAM/TSP) patients, multiple sclerosis patients and healthy controls were compared by UMI-based sequencing. The cohort included some 66 subjects: some 14 with HAM/TSP, around 34 with multiple sclerosis, and 20 healthy controls. Longitudinal samples, technical triplicates and paired sorted CD4+ and CD8+ T-cell subsets, alongside PBMC samples, were included among the roughly 96 TCR-beta libraries. Longitudinal HAM/TSP and healthy donors were sampled at 3 time-points each (about 3-40 month intervals).

The CDR3 sequence holds 15 residues, the cysteine and phenylalanine included. Only the CDR3 region is kept as DNA, spanning 45 bases read in frame from base 1. Reading the germline V gene gives CDR1 SGHRS and CDR2 YFSETQ. After removal of 4 bases from V and 2 bases from J, the junction retains 8 bases not matched to a gene. Study-wide conclusions, independent of this receptor: The highest TCR clonal expansion was observed in HAM/TSP patients, whereas the lowest was observed in MS patients, even when compared with healthy controls. Expanded clones from different subjects shared no identical CDR3 amino acid sequences, which suggests that TCR-beta repertoires were private in all groups.

cDNA was synthesized by template-switch 5'RACE using a primer carrying a 10-nucleotide random unique molecular identifier by which each TCR transcript was tagged. Each sequencing run produced over 190 million TCR-beta sequences covering 15-18 subjects. The RNeasy kit was used for extraction of total RNA. The KAPA Real-time Library Amplification kit was used to amplify TCR-beta VDJ regions with primers for the TCR constant region and the 5'RACE anchor. A first PCR added sample indexes and Illumina adaptors, and a second PCR then raised library yield. After purification with Ampure beads, the TCR product of roughly 650 bp was size-selected on a 2% E-gel SizeSelection system. Library quality was checked on a Bioanalyzer, concentration was measured with Qubit, and libraries were quantified with the Kapa Library Quantification kit before pooling. Paired-end 2 x 150 bp sequencing of the libraries was performed on an Illumina HiSeq 2500. To increase sequence diversity, roughly 24-30% phiX was spiked into each library pool. In the authors' own workflow: Quality-filtered reads were processed with the UMI-based MiGEC pipeline, and over 75% of raw TCR sequences were removed by the MiGEC pipeline during error correction. VDJ genes were aligned to IMGT germline references, and each clonotype was defined by a unique CDR3 amino acid sequence together with V-J genes. Clonal expansion, Shannon diversity and CDR3 relatedness (CalcPairwiseDistances, ClusterSamples) were evaluated with VDJtools, and phylogenetic trees were built with CLCbio workbench. A clone was classed as expanded if it had 8 or more unique UMIs, a cutoff based on coefficient-of-variation modelling across technical triplicates. TCRdb trimmed public reads at Q25 via fastp, called clones via MiXCR and kept in-frame beta chains. One record per CDR3 amino acid sequence lists the most common genes and DNA. TCRdb's processing, not the authors' own work, is the source of the V and J calls. For this sample there are roughly 57,000 distinct CDR3 sequences; roughly 8.4% appear just once. The ten largest make up 1.5% to 2% of the sample.

This clonotype was counted many times. Its antigen is still unknown. Base quality data are lacking; no much larger clone is found one base away. Reading the label with the study, this specimen's time point is: longitudinal time-point 3. The healthy controls were volunteers from blood banks in Maryland, USA. For the unsorted PBMC libraries, 2 million PBMCs were stored in RNAlater at -80 degrees C until RNA extraction and were used to generate the libraries. Peripheral blood was subjected to Ficoll-Hypaque density gradient centrifugation to isolate PBMCs, which were then cryopreserved in liquid nitrogen.

Source material: PBMCs. The receptor was derived from a woman aged 35 to 49 in good health. The V gene is TRBV5-1 and the J gene is TRBJ2-7; 8 bases in the middle match TRBD1. CDR3 loop: CASSPGQGGPYEQYF. The nucleotide sequence is given as TGCGCCAGCAGCCCAGGACAGGGAGGACCCTACGAGCAGTACTTC.